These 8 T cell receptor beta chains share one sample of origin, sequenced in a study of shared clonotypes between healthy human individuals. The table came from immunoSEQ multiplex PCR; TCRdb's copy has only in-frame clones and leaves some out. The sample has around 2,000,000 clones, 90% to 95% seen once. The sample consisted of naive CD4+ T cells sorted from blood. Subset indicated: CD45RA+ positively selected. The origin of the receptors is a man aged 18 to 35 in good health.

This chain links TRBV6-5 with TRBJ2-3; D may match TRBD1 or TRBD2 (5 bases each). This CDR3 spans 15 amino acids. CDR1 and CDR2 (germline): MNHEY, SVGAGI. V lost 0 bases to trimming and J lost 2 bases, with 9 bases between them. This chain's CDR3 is CASSYSGELTDTQYF. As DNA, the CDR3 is TGTGCCAGCAGTTACTCGGGGGAGCTCACAGATACGCAGTATTTT.

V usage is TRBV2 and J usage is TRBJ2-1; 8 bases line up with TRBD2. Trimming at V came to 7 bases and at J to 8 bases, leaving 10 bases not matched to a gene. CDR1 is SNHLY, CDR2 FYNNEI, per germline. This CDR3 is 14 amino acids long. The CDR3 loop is CASKGGLAGDEQFF. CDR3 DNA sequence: TGTGCCAGCAAGGGAGGACTAGCTGGCGATGAGCAGTTCTTC. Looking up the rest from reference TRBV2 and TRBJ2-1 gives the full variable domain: EPEVTQTPSHQVTQMGQEVILRCVPISNHLYFYWYRQILGQKVEFLVSFYNNEISEKSEIFDDQFSVERPDGSNFTLKIRSTKLEDSAMYFCASKGGLAGDEQFFGPGTRLTVL.

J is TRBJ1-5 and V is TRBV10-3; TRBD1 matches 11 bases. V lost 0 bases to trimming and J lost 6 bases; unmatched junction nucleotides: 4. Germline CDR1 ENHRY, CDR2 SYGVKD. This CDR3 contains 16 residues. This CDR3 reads CAISESGQGASQPQHF. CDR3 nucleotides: TGTGCCATCAGTGAGTCAGGACAGGGGGCCAGTCAGCCCCAGCATTTT.

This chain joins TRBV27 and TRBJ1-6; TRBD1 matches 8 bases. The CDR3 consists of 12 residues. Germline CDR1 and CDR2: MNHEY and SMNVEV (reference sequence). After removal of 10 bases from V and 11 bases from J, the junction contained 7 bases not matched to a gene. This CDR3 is CATPDRVAPLHF. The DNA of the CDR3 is TGTGCCACCCCGGACAGGGTCGCACCCCTCCACTTT.

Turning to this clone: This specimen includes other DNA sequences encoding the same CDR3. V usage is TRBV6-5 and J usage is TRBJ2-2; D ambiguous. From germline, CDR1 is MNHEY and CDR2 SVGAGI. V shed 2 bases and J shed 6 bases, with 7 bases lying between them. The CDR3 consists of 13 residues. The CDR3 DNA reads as TGTGCCAGCAGTTACGTCGGCCCCGGGGAGCTGTTTTTT. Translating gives CASSYVGPGELFF.

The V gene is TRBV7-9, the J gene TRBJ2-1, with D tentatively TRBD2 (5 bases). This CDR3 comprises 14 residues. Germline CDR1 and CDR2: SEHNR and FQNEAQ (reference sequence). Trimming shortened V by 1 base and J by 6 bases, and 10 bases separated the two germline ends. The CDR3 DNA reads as TGTGCCAGCAGCTTAGATGCGGGCCTCAATGAGCAGTTCTTC. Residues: CASSLDAGLNEQFF.

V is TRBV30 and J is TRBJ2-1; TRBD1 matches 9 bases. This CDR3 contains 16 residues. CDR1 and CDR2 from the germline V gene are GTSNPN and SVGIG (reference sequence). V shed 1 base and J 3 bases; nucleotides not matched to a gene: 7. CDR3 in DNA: TGTGCCTGGAGTGGGGGACAGGGACAACACTACAATGAGCAGTTCTTC. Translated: CAWSGGQGQHYNEQFF. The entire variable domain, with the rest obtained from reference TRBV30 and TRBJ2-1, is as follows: SQTIHQWPATLVQPVGSPLSLECTVEGTSNPNLYWYRQAAGRGLQLLFYSVGIGQISSEVPQNLSASRPQDRQFILSSKKLLLSDSGFYLCAWSGGQGQHYNEQFFGPGTRLTVL.

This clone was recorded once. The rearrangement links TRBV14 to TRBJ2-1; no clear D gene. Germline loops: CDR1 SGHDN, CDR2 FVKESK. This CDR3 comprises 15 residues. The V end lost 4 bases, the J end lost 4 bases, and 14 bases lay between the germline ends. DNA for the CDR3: TGTGCCAGCAGCCCAGGACCATTTACATACAATGAGCAGTTCTTC. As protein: CASSPGPFTYNEQFF.